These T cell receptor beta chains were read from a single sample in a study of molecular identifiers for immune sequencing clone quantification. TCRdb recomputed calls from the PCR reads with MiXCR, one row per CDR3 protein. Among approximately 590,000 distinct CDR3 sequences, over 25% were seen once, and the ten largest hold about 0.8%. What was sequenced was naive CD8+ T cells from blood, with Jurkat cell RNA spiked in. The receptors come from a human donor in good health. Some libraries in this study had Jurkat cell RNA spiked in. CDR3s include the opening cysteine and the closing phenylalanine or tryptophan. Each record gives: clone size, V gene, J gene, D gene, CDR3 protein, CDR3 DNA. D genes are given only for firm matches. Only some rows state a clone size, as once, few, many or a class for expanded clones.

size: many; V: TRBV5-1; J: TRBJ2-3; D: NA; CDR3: CASSLIADTQYF; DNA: TGCGCCAGCAGCTTGATCGCAGATACGCAGTATTTT
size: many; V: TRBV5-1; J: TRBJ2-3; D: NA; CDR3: CASRFGDTQYF; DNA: TGCGCCAGCAGATTCGGAGATACGCAGTATTTT
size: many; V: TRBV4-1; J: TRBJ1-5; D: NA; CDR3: CASSQDLQGLGNQPQHF; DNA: TGCGCCAGCAGCCAAGATTTACAGGGCTTAGGGAATCAGCCCCAGCATTTT
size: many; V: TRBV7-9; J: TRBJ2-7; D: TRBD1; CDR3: CASSTTLSGTEYEQYF; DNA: TGTGCCAGCAGCACCACACTTTCCGGGACAGAATACGAGCAGTACTTC
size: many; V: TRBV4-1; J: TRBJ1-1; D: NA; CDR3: CASSQIRGTNTEAFF; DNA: TGCGCCAGCAGCCAGATTCGAGGTACGAACACTGAAGCTTTCTTT
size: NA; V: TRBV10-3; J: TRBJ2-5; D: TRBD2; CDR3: CAISDGTSQETQYF; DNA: TGTGCCATCAGTGACGGGACTAGCCAAGAGACCCAGTACTTC
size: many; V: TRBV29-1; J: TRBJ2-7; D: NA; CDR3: CSVELANAYEQYF; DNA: TGCAGCGTTGAATTAGCAAACGCCTACGAGCAGTACTTC
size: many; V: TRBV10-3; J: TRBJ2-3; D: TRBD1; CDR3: CAISDPGTATDTQYF; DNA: TGTGCCATCAGTGACCCCGGGACAGCCACAGATACGCAGTATTTT
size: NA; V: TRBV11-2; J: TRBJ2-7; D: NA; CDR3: CASSHSRGEGLYEQYF; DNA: TGTGCCAGCAGTCATAGCAGGGGGGAGGGCCTCTACGAGCAGTACTTC
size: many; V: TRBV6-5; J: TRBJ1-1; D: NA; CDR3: CASSYDRTANTEAFF; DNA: TGTGCCAGCAGTTACGATCGGACAGCGAACACTGAAGCTTTCTTT
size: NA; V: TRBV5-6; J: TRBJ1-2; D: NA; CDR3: CASSLEGAPNYGYTF; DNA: TGTGCCAGCAGCTTGGAGGGAGCACCCAACTATGGCTACACCTTC
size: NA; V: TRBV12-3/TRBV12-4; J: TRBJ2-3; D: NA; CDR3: CASSLGTIPQYF; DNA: TGTGCCAGCAGTTTAGGCACCATACCGCAGTATTTT
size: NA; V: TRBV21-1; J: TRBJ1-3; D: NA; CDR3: CASTQRQRVISIVIGNTIYF; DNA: TGTGCCAGCACCCAAAGACAAAGGGTGATCAGTATAGTCATTGGAAACACCATATATTTT
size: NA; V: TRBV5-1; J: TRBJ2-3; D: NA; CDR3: CASSLGGGVILTDTQYF; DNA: TGCGCCAGCAGCTTGGGAGGCGGGGTTATCCTCACAGATACGCAGTATTTT
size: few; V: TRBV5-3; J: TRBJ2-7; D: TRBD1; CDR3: CASSFGQGGSYEQYF; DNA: TGTGCCAGCAGTTTCGGACAGGGTGGCTCCTACGAGCAGTACTTC
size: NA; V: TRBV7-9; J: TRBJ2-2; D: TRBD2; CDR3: CASSTHTSGGPRTGELFF; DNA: TGTGCCAGCAGCACGCATACTAGCGGGGGCCCCCGGACCGGGGAGCTGTTTTTT
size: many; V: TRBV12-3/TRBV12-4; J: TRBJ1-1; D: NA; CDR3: CASKDGSRDFEAFF; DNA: TGTGCCAGCAAGGACGGGAGCAGGGACTTTGAAGCTTTCTTT
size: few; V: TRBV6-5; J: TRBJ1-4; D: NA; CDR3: CASSHTGALHEKLFF; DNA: TGTGCCAGCAGTCATACAGGAGCCCTACATGAAAAACTGTTTTTT
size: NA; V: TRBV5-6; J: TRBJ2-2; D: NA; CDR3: CASSLAVTVDTGELFF; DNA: TGTGCCAGCAGCTTGGCGGTGACAGTCGACACCGGGGAGCTGTTTTTT
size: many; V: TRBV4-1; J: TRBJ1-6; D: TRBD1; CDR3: CASSTGQASSPLHF; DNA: TGCGCCAGCAGCACGGGACAGGCCTCTTCACCCCTCCACTTT
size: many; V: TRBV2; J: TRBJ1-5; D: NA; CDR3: CASSGDFSNQPQHF; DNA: TGTGCCAGCAGTGGAGATTTTAGCAATCAGCCCCAGCATTTT
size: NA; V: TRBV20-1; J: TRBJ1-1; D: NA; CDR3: CSARESLSAAIF; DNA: TGCAGTGCTAGAGAATCGCTTTCGGCGGCTATCTTT
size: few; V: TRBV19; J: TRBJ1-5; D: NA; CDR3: CASSTLGYSNQPQHF; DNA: TGTGCCAGTAGTACTCTTGGTTATAGCAATCAGCCCCAGCATTTT
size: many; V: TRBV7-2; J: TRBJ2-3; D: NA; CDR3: CASSLEVVRGPTDTQYF; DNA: TGTGCCAGCAGCTTAGAGGTGGTGCGGGGGCCCACAGATACGCAGTATTTT
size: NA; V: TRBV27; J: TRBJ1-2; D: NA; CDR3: CASSLLGLGYGYTF; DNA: TGTGCCAGCAGTTTACTGGGCTTGGGCTATGGCTACACCTTC
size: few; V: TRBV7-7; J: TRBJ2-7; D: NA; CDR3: CASSLARTVFDEQYF; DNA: TGTGCTAGCAGCTTAGCCCGGACAGTTTTTGACGAGCAGTACTTC
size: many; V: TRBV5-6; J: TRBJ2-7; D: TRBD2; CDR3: CASSSLGLADYEQYF; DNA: TGTGCCAGCAGCTCATTGGGACTAGCTGACTACGAGCAGTACTTC
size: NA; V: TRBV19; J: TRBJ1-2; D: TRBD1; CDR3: CASTPGQANYGYTF; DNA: TGTGCCAGTACCCCGGGACAGGCGAACTATGGCTACACCTTC
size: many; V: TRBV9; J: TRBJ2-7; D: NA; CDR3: CASSVGVAEYYEQYF; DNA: TGTGCCAGCAGCGTAGGAGTAGCGGAGTACTACGAGCAGTACTTC
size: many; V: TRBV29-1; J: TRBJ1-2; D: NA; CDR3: CSVRTATNYGYTF; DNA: TGCAGCGTTAGGACAGCCACTAACTATGGCTACACCTTC
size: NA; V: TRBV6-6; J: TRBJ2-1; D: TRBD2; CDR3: CASRPTSGGNNEQFF; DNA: TGTGCCAGCAGACCAACTAGCGGGGGCAACAATGAGCAGTTCTTC
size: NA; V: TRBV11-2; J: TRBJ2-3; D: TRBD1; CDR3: CASRYTTGGADTQYF; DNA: TGTGCCAGCCGCTACACGACAGGGGGCGCAGATACGCAGTATTTT
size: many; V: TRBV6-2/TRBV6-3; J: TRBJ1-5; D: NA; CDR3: CASSSLRDGYNQPQHF; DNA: TGTGCCAGCAGTTCCCTCCGGGACGGCTACAATCAGCCCCAGCATTTT
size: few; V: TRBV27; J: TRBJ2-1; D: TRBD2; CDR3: CASSHGASGSWGYNEQFF; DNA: TGTGCCAGCTCCCACGGGGCTAGCGGGAGCTGGGGGTACAATGAGCAGTTCTTC
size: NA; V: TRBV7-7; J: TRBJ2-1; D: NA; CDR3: CASSPTGVLQFF; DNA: TGTGCTAGCAGCCCGACGGGGGTACTGCAGTTCTTC
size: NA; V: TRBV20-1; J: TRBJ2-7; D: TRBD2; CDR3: CSANPLAGVGYEQYF; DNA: TGCAGTGCTAACCCCCTAGCGGGAGTTGGCTACGAGCAGTACTTC
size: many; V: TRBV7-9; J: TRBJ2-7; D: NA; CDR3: CASSPTTGSSYEQYF; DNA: TGTGCCAGCAGCCCGACGACAGGAAGCTCCTACGAGCAGTACTTC
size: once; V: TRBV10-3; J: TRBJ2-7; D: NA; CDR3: CAIRATTGPEQSF; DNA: TGTGCCATCAGGGCCACTACAGGGCCCGAGCAGTCCTTC
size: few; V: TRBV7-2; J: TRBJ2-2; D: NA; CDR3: CASSLVVSDTSTGELFF; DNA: TGTGCCAGCAGCTTAGTGGTCTCGGACACGTCTACCGGGGAGCTGTTTTTT
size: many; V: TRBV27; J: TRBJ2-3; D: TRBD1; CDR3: CASSFLGQGVADTQYF; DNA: TGTGCCAGCAGTTTTTTGGGACAGGGGGTCGCAGATACGCAGTATTTT
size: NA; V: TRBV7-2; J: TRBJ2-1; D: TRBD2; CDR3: CASSPRLAGGTYNEQFF; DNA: TGTGCCAGCAGCCCCCGACTAGCGGGAGGGACCTACAATGAGCAGTTCTTC
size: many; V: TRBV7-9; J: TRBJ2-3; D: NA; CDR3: CASSLWGDFTDTQYF; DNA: TGTGCCAGCAGCTTATGGGGGGACTTCACAGATACGCAGTATTTT
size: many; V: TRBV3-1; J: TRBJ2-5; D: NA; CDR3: CASSPLRGVAAETQYF; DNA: TGTGCCAGCAGCCCTCTACGAGGGGTAGCCGCAGAGACCCAGTACTTC
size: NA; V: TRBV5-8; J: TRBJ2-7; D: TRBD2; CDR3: CASSGREGPYEQYF; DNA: TGTGCCAGCAGCGGGCGGGAGGGCCCCTACGAGCAGTACTTC